The sequence of this T cell receptor (beta chain) was determined in a study of OX40 agonist ivuxolimab in advanced cancers. Background on the study: Given to patients was ivuxolimab, an agonistic anti-OX40 (CD134) antibody. Earlier anti-PD-1, anti-PD-L1 or anti-CTLA-4 therapy was permitted; over 35% had received some. The study's findings and limits: With doses of 0.1 to 3.0 mg/kg, CD4+ and CD8+ blood T cells had undergone clonal expansion by week 6. Nonresponders, in some cases, also had low normalized T-cell clonal expansion.

This clone has just one count. Its cognate antigen is unknown. The assay was immunoSEQ multiplex PCR, and TCRdb's table has in-frame clones only and misses some. Of 75,000 to 100,000 clones in the sample, about 90% were seen once. Germline-derived CDR1 and CDR2 are GTSNPN and SVGIG (reference sequence). The CDR3 consists of 13 residues. V dropped 5 bases and J dropped 5; count of bases not matched to a gene: 5. This rearrangement joins TRBV30 to TRBJ1-1, with 10 positions matching TRBD1. The TCR sequence derives from an adult with an advanced solid tumor such as melanoma, head and neck, liver or kidney cancer. The sample here was CD4+ or CD8+ T cells sorted from blood, taken in a trial of the OX40 agonist ivuxolimab. In nucleotides, the CDR3 is TGTGCCTGGGCGGGACAGGGGATAACTGAAGCTTTCTTT. Translated, it gives CAWAGQGITEAFF.